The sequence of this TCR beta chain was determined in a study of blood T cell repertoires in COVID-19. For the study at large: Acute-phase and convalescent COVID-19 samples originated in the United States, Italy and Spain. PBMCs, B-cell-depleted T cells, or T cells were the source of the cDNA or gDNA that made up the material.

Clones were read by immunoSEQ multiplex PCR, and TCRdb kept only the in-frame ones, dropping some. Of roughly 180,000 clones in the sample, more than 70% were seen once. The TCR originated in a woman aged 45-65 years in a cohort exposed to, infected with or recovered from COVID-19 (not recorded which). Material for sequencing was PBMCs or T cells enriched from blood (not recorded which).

Written as DNA, the CDR3 is TGTGCCAGCAGCTTAGGGTCCCGAGATGAGCAGTTCTTC. This encodes CASSLGSRDEQFF. The chain is built from TRBV13 and TRBJ2-1; D is ambiguous. The CDR3 extends over 13 amino acids. Germline V gives CDR1 PRHDT, CDR2 FYEKMQ (reference sequence). The germline V and J ends were trimmed by 0 bases and 8 bases, with 8 bases remaining between them.